Following are 32 T cell receptor beta chains from one sample sequenced in a study of cytomegalovirus exposure and HLA in healthy donors. The PCR had 60 Vbeta and 13 Jbeta primers. Repertoires were generated with immunoSEQ multiplex PCR, while TCRdb's copy carries only in-frame clones and drops some. The sample carries about 270,000 clones, roughly two thirds recorded once. The material sequenced was PBMCs. Source of these receptors: a female donor in good health and CMV-seronegative.

J is TRBJ2-3 and V is TRBV7-2, with a possible D match to TRBD2 (6 bases). Germline-derived CDR1 and CDR2 are SGHTA and FQGNSA. The V gene lost 0 bases and the J gene lost 10 bases, with 8 bases spanning the gap. The CDR3 consists of 12 residues. CDR3 region: CASSLARRAQYF. The CDR3 region has the DNA TGTGCCAGCAGCTTAGCGAGGAGGGCGCAGTATTTT.

This clone appeared a few times. V usage is TRBV29-1 and J usage is TRBJ2-2; perhaps TRBD2 as D (5 bases). Germline CDR1 is SQVTM and CDR2 is ANQGSEA. The CDR3 has 15 residues. Between the trimmed V and J ends, which lost 0 bases and 7 bases, there was a span of 15 bases. The CDR3 spells CSVEEEGQLGGELFF. The CDR3 region has the DNA TGCAGCGTTGAAGAGGAAGGCCAACTAGGCGGGGAGCTGTTTTTT.

This rearrangement joins TRBV7-2 to TRBJ2-7, with 10 positions matching TRBD2. V was pared by 1 base and J by 8 bases, with 11 bases of the junction left unmatched. Germline V CDR1 and CDR2: SGHTA, FQGNSA. The CDR3 sequence is 16 residues long. CDR3 protein: CASSLGWGTSELKQYF. The CDR3 DNA reads as TGTGCCAGCAGCTTAGGGTGGGGGACTAGCGAGCTAAAGCAGTACTTC.

The chain employs TRBV5-1 and TRBJ2-2, with D possibly matching TRBD1 (6 bases). The CDR3 has 17 amino acids. Germline V gene lookup returns CDR1 SGHRS and CDR2 YFSETQ. V shed 2 bases and J shed 2 bases, with 16 bases lying between them. The CDR3 protein is CASSLAVNRVNTGELFF. The CDR3 DNA reads TGCGCCAGCAGCTTAGCTGTAAACAGGGTAAACACCGGGGAGCTGTTTTTT.

This clone showed up just a few times. This chain's CDR3 is CASSQDRDTEAFF. CDR3 in DNA: TGTGCCAGCAGTCAGGACAGGGACACTGAAGCTTTCTTT. This sequence joins TRBV11-2 and TRBJ1-1; 8 nucleotides line up with TRBD1. The CDR3 is 13 residues long. Germline V gene data show CDR1 as SGHAT and CDR2 as FQNNGV. V trimming: 6 bases; J trimming: 3 bases; junction bases outside the gene matches: 3.

The chain links TRBV7-6 to TRBJ2-1; 10 bases fit TRBD2. CDR3 size: 14 residues. The germline V gene has CDR1 SGHVS and CDR2 FNYEAQ. V was clipped by 7 bases and J by 3 bases; unmatched bases: 3. The chain's CDR3 is CASTLAGDYNEQFF. The CDR3 coding sequence is TGTGCCAGCACCCTAGCGGGAGACTACAATGAGCAGTTCTTC.

This clone was found a few times. The V call is TRBV27, the J call TRBJ2-7; TRBD1 aligns across 7 bases. There are 15 residues in the CDR3. Germline CDR1 is MNHEY and CDR2 is SMNVEV (reference sequence). V gave up 6 bases and J gave up 4 bases; unmatched junction bases: 12. CDR3 DNA: TGTGCCAGCAGCCGCTATGCGACAGGGTCGTACGAGCAGTACTTC. Translating gives CASSRYATGSYEQYF.

The V and J genes are TRBV15 and TRBJ1-2; perhaps TRBD1 as D (5 bases). The CDR3 loop spans 17 amino acids. Germline V gene sequence: CDR1 LNHNV, CDR2 YYDKDF (reference sequence). V was pared by 2 bases and J by 1 base, with 17 bases between. The CDR3 coding sequence is TGTGCCACCAGCAGATACCACCCGGGGGACCTTAACTATGGCTACACCTTC. As protein: CATSRYHPGDLNYGYTF.

V is TRBV19 and J is TRBJ2-1; 12 bases align to TRBD2. This CDR3 has 15 residues. Germline CDR1 LNHDA, CDR2 SQIVND (reference sequence). V gave up 3 bases and J gave up 8 bases; unmatched junction bases: 5. The CDR3 nucleotides read TGTGCCAGTAGTATTAGGGCTAGCGGGAGGGATGAGCAGTTCTTC. Translation gives CASSIRASGRDEQFF.

The chain uses TRBV5-1 and TRBJ1-3, with D unclear. The CDR3 sequence is 16 residues long. Germline CDR1 SGHRS, CDR2 YFSETQ. V shed 0 bases and J shed 2 bases, with 12 bases lying between them. The CDR3 DNA sequence: TGCGCCAGCAGCTTGGGACCGGGGTCCCCTGGAAACACCATATATTTT. Protein product: CASSLGPGSPGNTIYF. The whole variable domain, filled in from reference TRBV5-1 and TRBJ1-3, reads KAGVTQTPRYLIKTRGQQVTLSCSPISGHRSVSWYQQTPGQGLQFLFEYFSETQRNKGNFPGRFSGRQFSNSRSEMNVSTLELGDSALYLCASSLGPGSPGNTIYFGEGSWLTVV.

The J gene is TRBJ2-3, the V gene TRBV5-4, with 8 bases identical to TRBD1. CDR3 length: 16 amino acids. Germline CDR1 SGHNT, CDR2 YYREEE (reference sequence). Trimming at V came to 4 bases and at J to 1 base, leaving 8 bases not matched to a gene. This chain's CDR3 is CASSGGPGQGTDTQYF. CDR3 DNA: TGTGCCAGCAGCGGGGGACCGGGACAGGGCACAGATACGCAGTATTTT.

This clone was counted only a few times. The chain joins TRBV10-3 to TRBJ2-7; D possibly corresponds to TRBD1 (6 bases). CDR1 and CDR2 from the germline V gene are ENHRY and SYGVKD. The CDR3 runs to 13 residues. V was shortened by 7 bases and J by 2 bases, with 12 bases between the two germline ends. CDR3 sequence: CAITAGETYEQYF. Here the CDR3 DNA reads TGTGCCATCACGGCAGGGGAGACCTACGAGCAGTACTTC.

This chain joins TRBV4-1 and TRBJ1-4, with 9 bases lining up with TRBD1. This CDR3 is 18 amino acids long. After removal of 0 bases from V and 1 base from J, the junction contained 6 bases not matched to a gene. The germline gives CDR1 MGHRA, CDR2 YSYEKL. The DNA of the CDR3 is TGCGCCAGCAGCCAAGATCCTGGGACAGGGTTAACTAATGAAAAACTGTTTTTT. Residues: CASSQDPGTGLTNEKLFF.

V gene TRBV27 combines with J gene TRBJ2-1, with TRBD2 matching 15 bases. Unmatched junction bases numbered 3, after V lost 5 bases and J lost 4 bases. This CDR3 region has 16 residues. Per germline, CDR1 MNHEY and CDR2 SMNVEV (reference sequence). The CDR3 DNA is TGTGCCAGCAGTCAAGGGACTAGCGGGAGGTACAATGAGCAGTTCTTC. Residues: CASSQGTSGRYNEQFF.

This clone was recorded only once. The chain is built from TRBV5-4 and TRBJ2-1; D remains unclear. V lost 4 bases to trimming and J lost 8 bases, with 13 bases between them. This CDR3 contains 13 residues. Germline CDR1 reads SGHNT; CDR2 reads YYREEE (reference sequence). The CDR3 sequence: CASSVQKVDEQFF. In nucleotides, the CDR3 is TGTGCCAGCAGCGTACAGAAGGTGGATGAGCAGTTCTTC. Full variable domain (rest looked up from reference TRBV5-4 and TRBJ2-1): ETGVTQSPTHLIKTRGQQVTLRCSSQSGHNTVSWYQQALGQGPQFIFQYYREEENGRGNFPPRFSGLQFPNYSSELNVNALELDDSALYLCASSVQKVDEQFFGPGTRLTVL.

This chain uses TRBV25-1 with TRBJ2-5, with D possibly TRBD2 on 5 matching bases. The CDR3 extends over 14 amino acids. V was cut by 0 bases and J by 5 bases, with 10 bases left in between. The germline gives CDR1 MGHDK, CDR2 SYGVNS. CDR3 coding DNA: TGTGCCAGCAGTGAATATAGTGGGAGTGAGACCCAGTACTTC. This codes for CASSEYSGSETQYF.

There are a few counts of this clone. Other DNA sequences in the sample encode the same CDR3. The chain is built from TRBV28 and TRBJ2-3; 9 bases line up with TRBD1. The germline V gene has CDR1 MDHEN and CDR2 SYDVKM. V trimming: 4 bases; J trimming: 3 bases; junction bases outside the gene matches: 5. The CDR3 runs to 15 residues. The CDR3 sequence is CASSSPGQGTDTQYF. The CDR3 nucleotides read TGTGCCAGCAGTTCCCCGGGACAGGGAACAGATACGCAGTATTTT.

The chain links TRBV19 to TRBJ2-1; TRBD1 matches at 7 bases. The V segment lost 1 base and the J segment 7 bases; nucleotides outside the gene matches: 4. Germline-derived CDR1 and CDR2 are LNHDA and SQIVND (reference sequence). The CDR3 consists of 14 residues. CDR3 protein: CASSIAGTVNEQFF. CDR3 DNA: TGTGCCAGTAGTATAGCAGGGACAGTTAATGAGCAGTTCTTC.

This sequence joins TRBV6-5 and TRBJ1-3, with 9 bases fitting TRBD1. The CDR3 consists of 14 residues. The V gene's germline CDR1 is MNHEY and CDR2 SVGAGI. With 8 bases clipped from V and 4 bases from J, the junction kept 6 bases outside the gene matches. In DNA form, the CDR3 reads TGTGCCAGCGGAACAGGGGGCGCAGGAAACACCATATATTTT. Amino acid sequence: CASGTGGAGNTIYF.

This clone has just a few counts. The V gene is TRBV6-4, the J gene TRBJ2-1, with 9 bases aligning to TRBD2. The CDR3 has 13 amino acids. Germline V gene data show CDR1 as MRHNA and CDR2 as SNTAGT. V lost 3 bases and J lost 8; bases outside the gene matches: 2. As DNA, the CDR3 is TGTGCCAGCAGTGAGCGGGAGGGCCATGAGCAGTTCTTC. It translates to CASSEREGHEQFF.

The gene calls are TRBV7-2 and TRBJ2-2, with D uncertain. V lost 2 bases and J lost 0, with 13 bases in between. The germline V gene has CDR1 SGHTA and CDR2 FQGNSA. This CDR3 has 17 residues. CDR3 sequence reads: CASSLIGVAANTGELFF. CDR3 DNA sequence: TGTGCCAGCAGCTTAATCGGTGTAGCCGCGAACACCGGGGAGCTGTTTTTT.

The genes are TRBV25-1 and TRBJ2-7, with TRBD2 identical over 7 bases. The germline CDR1 and CDR2 sequences are MGHDK and SYGVNS. V was clipped by 10 bases and J by 0 bases; unmatched bases: 9. The CDR3 is 14 amino acids. CDR3 in amino acids: CATDGEGPSYEQYF. In nucleotides, the CDR3 is TGTGCCACCGACGGGGAGGGGCCCTCCTACGAGCAGTACTTC.

The CDR3 is CASAPRDTNPSGNTIYF. CDR3 coding DNA: TGTGCCAGCGCCCCCCGGGACACCAATCCCTCTGGAAACACCATATATTTT. The rearrangement links TRBV25-1 to TRBJ1-3, with a weak D call TRBD1 (6 bases). V lost 8 bases, J lost 0 bases, and 20 bases lay in between. There are 17 residues in the CDR3. The germline gives CDR1 MGHDK, CDR2 SYGVNS.

This chain connects TRBV28 to TRBJ1-5, with 8 positions matching TRBD1. Per the germline V gene, CDR1 is MDHEN and CDR2 is SYDVKM. CDR3 length equals 15 residues. The J segment lost 5 bases and the V segment lost 6 bases, leaving 9 bases of the junction unmatched. The CDR3 reads CASSPTGGGDQPQHF. In nucleotides, the CDR3 is TGTGCCAGCAGCCCCACAGGGGGTGGGGATCAGCCCCAGCATTTT.

The chain carries TRBV4-2 and TRBJ2-1; D uncertain. Trimming took 0 bases from V and 9 from J, leaving 9 bases between them. The CDR3 loop spans 13 amino acids. Germline-derived CDR1 and CDR2 are LGHNA and YNFKEQ. CDR3 amino acids: CASSQDLSSEQFF. The CDR3 coding sequence is TGTGCCAGCAGCCAAGATCTTAGCTCTGAGCAGTTCTTC.

The chain couples TRBV2 to TRBJ2-2; D may be TRBD1 (5 bases). CDR3 size: 13 residues. Trimming removed 9 bases at V and 3 bases at J, with 11 bases between. Germline CDR1 and CDR2: SNHLY and FYNNEI. The CDR3 DNA is TGTGCCAGTAAGCGCAGGGACACCGGGGAGCTGTTTTTT. Translation: CASKRRDTGELFF.

The gene calls are TRBV2 and TRBJ2-5; no clear D. Germline values: CDR1 SNHLY, CDR2 FYNNEI. There are 13 residues in the CDR3. V was clipped by 2 bases and J by 5 bases, with 9 bases between them. CDR3: CASSEMNSETQYF. The CDR3 nucleotides read TGTGCCAGCAGTGAAATGAACAGTGAGACCCAGTACTTC.

This clone was recorded a few times. This sequence joins TRBV11-2 and TRBJ1-1; perhaps TRBD1 as D (6 bases). The CDR3 is made up of 16 amino acids. V was cut by 4 bases and J by 4 bases, with 19 bases left in between. Germline CDR1 is SGHAT and CDR2 is FQNNGV. As DNA, the CDR3 is TGTGCCAGCAGCTCAACTTCTGGACAGCTCGGCACTGAAGCTTTCTTT. As protein: CASSSTSGQLGTEAFF.

The table lists this clone with a few counts. The V call is TRBV7-9, the J call TRBJ2-1, with unresolved D. CDR1 and CDR2 (germline): SEHNR, FQNEAQ (reference sequence). Trimming stripped 7 bases from V and 0 bases from J, with 13 bases between. This CDR3 spans 15 amino acids. The CDR3 reads CASNWWRSSYNEQFF. CDR3 sequence (DNA): TGTGCCAGCAACTGGTGGAGAAGCTCCTACAATGAGCAGTTCTTC.

The rearrangement joins TRBV21-1 to TRBJ2-7; TRBD2 was called by the table and not checked on the DNA. TRBV21-1 is tagged as a pseudogene. The CDR3 spans 12 residues. CDR3 in DNA: TGTGCCAGCGGGGGGGGCTCCTACGAGCAGTACTTC. It translates to CASGGGSYEQYF.

The chain combines TRBV29-1 with TRBJ2-1, with a possible D match to TRBD1 (5 bases). Trimming cost V 1 base and J 8 bases, with 9 bases left between them. Germline V lookup: CDR1 SQVTM, CDR2 ANQGSEA. The CDR3 loop spans 12 amino acids. The CDR3 loop reads CSVEGGIDEQFF. CDR3 in DNA: TGCAGCGTTGAAGGGGGCATCGATGAGCAGTTCTTC.

The V and J genes are TRBV9 and TRBJ1-2, with a possible D match to TRBD1 (5 bases). Germline CDR1 reads SGDLS; CDR2 reads YYNGEE. There are 17 residues in the CDR3. V was clipped by 1 base and J by 0 bases, with 16 bases between them. CDR3: CASSVWEGSITNYGYTF. The CDR3 nucleotides are TGTGCCAGCAGCGTATGGGAGGGGAGTATTACTAACTATGGCTACACCTTC.